Shown below are 9 T cell receptor beta chains from a single sample sequenced in a study of T-cell memory formation after mild COVID-19. MiXCR, applied by TCRdb to the 5' RACE reads, yields one record per CDR3 protein. The table shows 450,000 to 650,000 distinct CDR3 sequences, with 20% to 25% occurring only once. The sequenced sample was PBMCs or a T cell subset sorted from them (not recorded which). The receptors were gathered from an adult woman who had mild COVID-19 (a few samples of this study predate the infection). Cell type and time point are not known.

This clonotype was found a few times. V usage is TRBV12-3 or TRBV12-4 and J usage is TRBJ1-5; 8 bases align to TRBD1. V gave up 5 bases and J gave up 6 bases; unmatched junction bases: 3. The CDR3 contains 13 residues. The CDR3 nucleotides read TGTGCCAGCAGTCAGGGGGCTGTTCAGCCCCAGCATTTT. Translated, it gives CASSQGAVQPQHF.

The V call is TRBV15, the J call TRBJ2-1; D unclear. Germline V lookup: CDR1 LNHNV, CDR2 YYDKDF (reference sequence). Between the trimmed V and J ends, which lost 5 bases and 8 bases, there was a span of 10 bases. The CDR3 runs to 12 residues. The CDR3 reads CATSFQTDEQFF. CDR3 sequence (DNA): TGTGCCACCAGCTTCCAGACTGATGAGCAGTTCTTC.

The V and J genes are TRBV9 and TRBJ2-1, with D hard to call. The V end lost 0 bases, the J end lost 4 bases, and 11 bases lay between the germline ends. Germline V gene data show CDR1 as SGDLS and CDR2 as YYNGEE. This CDR3 has 15 residues. This chain's CDR3 is CASSVGSQYYNEQFF. The CDR3 DNA sequence: TGTGCCAGCAGCGTAGGCTCACAGTATTACAATGAGCAGTTCTTC.

This clonotype was seen a few times. J is TRBJ2-2 and V is TRBV5-5, with 13 bases lining up with TRBD2. V shed 2 bases and J 2 bases; nucleotides not matched to a gene: 6. Germline CDR1 SGHKS, CDR2 YYEKEE (reference sequence). The CDR3 sequence is 18 residues long. Written as DNA, the CDR3 is TGTGCCAGCAGCTTTGCCGGGACTAGCGGGATCAACACCGGGGAGCTGTTTTTT. This sequence encodes CASSFAGTSGINTGELFF.

This clonotype was counted between two and nine times. This chain connects TRBV9 to TRBJ2-5; 8 nucleotides line up with TRBD2. The CDR3 is 16 residues long. Germline assignment: CDR1 SGDLS and CDR2 YYNGEE. With V trimmed by 1 base and J by 5 bases, 10 bases remained unmatched. CDR3 residues: CASSVRASGLGETQYF. The CDR3 DNA reads TGTGCCAGCAGCGTACGGGCTAGCGGGCTGGGGGAGACCCAGTACTTC.

This sequence joins TRBV2 and TRBJ2-5; D is unresolved. This CDR3 has 13 amino acids. Looked up from germline, CDR1 is SNHLY and CDR2 is FYNNEI. V was clipped by 2 bases and J by 2 bases, with 6 bases between them. This chain's CDR3 is CASSEPGQETQYF. For the CDR3, the DNA is TGTGCCAGCAGTGAACCAGGTCAAGAGACCCAGTACTTC.

The CDR3 sequence: CASSQLTGLGSYGYTF. The CDR3 region has the DNA TGCGCCAGCAGCCAACTTACAGGTTTAGGCAGCTATGGCTACACCTTC. The chain couples TRBV4-1 to TRBJ1-2; D is perhaps TRBD1 (5 bases). Germline CDR1 and CDR2: MGHRA and YSYEKL. The CDR3 sequence is 16 residues long. Trimming stripped 2 bases from V and 4 bases from J, with 17 bases between.

In this sample, this clonotype turned up a few times. The V and J genes are TRBV5-1 and TRBJ1-2; D is undetermined. Germline V gene lookup returns CDR1 SGHRS and CDR2 YFSETQ. CDR3 size: 14 residues. V was clipped by 0 bases and J by 2 bases, with 8 bases between them. The CDR3 sequence is CASSLVTLNYGYTF. The CDR3 DNA reads as TGCGCCAGCAGCTTGGTAACCCTAAACTATGGCTACACCTTC.

This clonotype was seen only a few times. The J gene is TRBJ2-2, the V gene TRBV2, with D possibly matching TRBD1 (6 bases). V was cut by 3 bases and J by 1 base, with 12 bases left in between. CDR1 and CDR2 from the germline V gene are SNHLY and FYNNEI. This CDR3 comprises 16 residues. The CDR3: CASSERRQVNTGELFF. CDR3 DNA sequence: TGTGCCAGCAGTGAGCGGAGACAGGTGAACACCGGGGAGCTGTTTTTT.